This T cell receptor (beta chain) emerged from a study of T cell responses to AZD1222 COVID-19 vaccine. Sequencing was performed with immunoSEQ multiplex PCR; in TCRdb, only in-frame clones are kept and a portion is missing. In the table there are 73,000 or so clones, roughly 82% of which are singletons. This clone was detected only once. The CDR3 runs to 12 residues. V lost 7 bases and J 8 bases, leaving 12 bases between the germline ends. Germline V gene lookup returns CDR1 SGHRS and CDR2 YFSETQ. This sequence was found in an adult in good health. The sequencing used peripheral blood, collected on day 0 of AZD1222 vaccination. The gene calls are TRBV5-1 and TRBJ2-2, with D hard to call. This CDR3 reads CASAIEVGELFF. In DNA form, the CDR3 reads TGCGCCAGCGCAATCGAGGTTGGGGAGCTGTTTTTT.